This T cell receptor beta chain stems from a study of glioma-infiltrating T cells. This CDR3 region has 14 residues. The ends were cut back, 7 bases at V and 2 bases at J, with 12 bases in the middle. Germline V gene lookup returns CDR1 MNHEY and CDR2 SMNVEV (reference sequence). Study-level points and caveats: CDR3 overlap between tissue and blood was very small. Non-neoplastic patients had below-expected tissue-blood divergence, while all gliomas exceeded expectation.

TCR alpha and beta CDR3 regions were amplified from RNA using iRepertoire nested multiplex PCR. One-step reverse transcription and amplification started from approximately 100-400 ng of tissue mRNA or PBMC total RNA. TCRdb reanalysed the multiplex PCR reads using MiXCR and keeps one entry per CDR3 protein. The repertoire holds around 150,000 distinct CDR3 sequences, with about 39% as singletons. This clonotype was observed a handful of times. Its antigen is still unknown. The chain is built from TRBV27 and TRBJ2-1; D is possibly TRBD1 (5 bases). The TCR sequence derives from a human donor with low-grade glioma or glioblastoma, undergoing nonglioma brain surgery, or in good health (not recorded which). The source material was glioma tissue, nonneoplastic brain tissue, or PBMCs (not recorded which). CDR3 sequence (DNA): TGTGCCAGCAAAGCAGGGCAAACCTACAATGAGCAGTTCTTC. Translating it yields CASKAGQTYNEQFF.